Listed below are T cell receptor beta chains from one sample, sequenced in a study of T cells of healthy individuals. TCRdb reprocessed the 5' RACE reads with MiXCR, giving one entry per CDR3 protein. The sample yields tens of thousands of distinct CDR3 sequences, about 5.5% seen once. All receptors come from a female donor in good health. The CDR3 runs from the conserved cysteine through the conserved F or W.

V gene	J gene	CDR3 protein
TRBV12-3/TRBV12-4	TRBJ1-5	CASSLGQNQPQHF
TRBV13	TRBJ2-5	CASSLGPTSGRLSETQYF
TRBV6-5	TRBJ2-1	CASSYSRTSGLSSYNEQFF
TRBV7-2	TRBJ2-1	CASSLTGNNEQFF
TRBV5-6	TRBJ1-6	CASSLMIGTKNSPLHF
TRBV13	TRBJ2-7	CASSTRLAGSYEQYF
TRBV11-2	TRBJ2-3	CASSFYQADTQYF
TRBV12-3/TRBV12-4	TRBJ2-7	CASSLFRRAYEQYF
TRBV3-1	TRBJ2-1	CASSLGLLSYNEQFF
TRBV7-2	TRBJ1-2	CASSLGVTGGYTF
TRBV30	TRBJ1-2	CAWRGQGYSYGYTF
TRBV4-1	TRBJ2-7	CASSQLWGRPGEQYF
TRBV11-2	TRBJ1-1	CASTQAHDTEAFF
TRBV7-9	TRBJ2-7	CASSDSNALLRQYF
TRBV12-3/TRBV12-4	TRBJ2-7	CASSLTQGTYEQYF
TRBV2	TRBJ2-3	CASSERAYRTDTQYF
TRBV30	TRBJ1-1	CAWSGASLRGAEAFF
TRBV2	TRBJ2-3	CASRGLANTDTQYF
TRBV29-1	TRBJ2-7	CSVGEAGIEQYF
TRBV5-6	TRBJ2-7	CASSLFFRSEQYF
TRBV4-1	TRBJ1-6	CASSLQDAGNSPLHF
TRBV12-3/TRBV12-4	TRBJ2-7	CASSAGLKPYEQYF
TRBV20-1	TRBJ2-1	CSAIRLAGEYNEQFF
TRBV7-8	TRBJ1-1	CASSLAGPMNTEAFF
TRBV27	TRBJ2-1	CASSLWRGTGGNEQFF
TRBV5-5	TRBJ2-1	CASSVGQGPYNEQFF
TRBV6-5	TRBJ1-6	CASNLGTGGSVPSPLHF
TRBV5-1	TRBJ2-1	CASSLGQGARDEQFF
TRBV12-3/TRBV12-4	TRBJ1-5	CASSLMQGIKQPQHF
TRBV20-1	TRBJ2-3	CSAPSDFTDTQYF
TRBV29-1	TRBJ2-3	CSVESGTDIFTDTQYF
TRBV20-1	TRBJ1-5	CSARKRRGADQPQHF
TRBV3-1	TRBJ2-2	CASSPPGLAITGELFF
TRBV30	TRBJ2-7	CAWSEDYYEQYF
TRBV27	TRBJ1-6	CASSTHRQEALVALHF
TRBV4-3	TRBJ1-2	CASSQEGGPYGYTF
TRBV10-3	TRBJ2-3	CAISGKGRSTDTQYF
TRBV5-6	TRBJ1-1	CASSFYRGFTEAFF
TRBV28	TRBJ1-1	CASSLVGGMNTEAFF
TRBV27	TRBJ1-1	CASSLSGRMNTEAFF
TRBV12-3/TRBV12-4	TRBJ2-3	CASSLRRASGGSTDTQYF
TRBV6-5	TRBJ1-6	CASSYSTGALPLHF
TRBV12-3/TRBV12-4	TRBJ2-7	CASSFGFPQAGLYEQYF
TRBV5-1	TRBJ2-3	CASSLPGQDSTDTQYF
TRBV3-1	TRBJ1-1	CASSPTGAEAFF
TRBV6-1	TRBJ2-3	CACSEVGAQYF
TRBV7-9	TRBJ2-2	CASSLVSPGLANTGELFF
TRBV5-1	TRBJ1-2	CASGTSYGYTF
TRBV29-1	TRBJ1-6	CSVEEGSALNF
TRBV18	TRBJ1-4	CASSPPGNEKLFF
TRBV13	TRBJ2-5	CASSLAGSGNLRTQYF
TRBV3-2	TRBJ2-1	CASSQIKQFF
TRBV4-3	TRBJ2-7	CASSHRYGSYEQYF
TRBV12-3/TRBV12-4	TRBJ2-5	CASSWGSGMGETQYF
TRBV7-2	TRBJ1-1	CASSSQPANTEAFF
TRBV20-1	TRBJ2-7	CSARLVPTYEQYF